The rows below give T cell receptor beta chains drawn from one sample of a study of blood T cell repertoires in COVID-19. Method: immunoSEQ multiplex PCR; TCRdb's copy keeps in-frame clones and lacks some. The sample lists some 400,000 clones, about 80% seen once, with 0.85% to 1.3% in the top ten. The sequenced sample was peripheral blood. These TCRs come from a human donor with acute or convalescent COVID-19. The donor label of this sample is uncertain. CDR3s include the opening cysteine and the closing phenylalanine or tryptophan. Each record gives: D gene, clone size, J gene, V gene, CDR3 protein, CDR3 DNA. The D gene is left open where the match is weak. Clone size is not always given. Where it is, it says once, few, many or a class for expanded clones.

>TRBD1|.|TRBJ1-3|TRBV29-1
CSVEEPGQGSGNTIYF
TGCAGCGTTGAAGAACCGGGACAGGGCTCTGGAAACACCATATATTTT
>TRBD2|.|TRBJ2-7|TRBV3-1/TRBV3-2
CASSHGLAGVYEQYF
TGTGCCAGCAGCCACGGACTAGCGGGAGTCTACGAGCAGTACTTC
>.|.|TRBJ2-2|TRBV27
CASSLAPLQGGNTGELFF
TGTGCCAGCAGTTTGGCCCCTCTCCAGGGTGGGAACACCGGGGAGCTGTTTTTT
>TRBD2|.|TRBJ2-1|TRBV29-1
CSVEKWEGNEQFF
TGCAGCGTTGAAAAGTGGGAGGGGAATGAGCAGTTCTTC
>TRBD2|.|TRBJ2-1|TRBV10-2
CASSEPGLAPSEQFF
TGCGCCAGCAGTGAGCCGGGACTAGCGCCCTCCGAGCAGTTCTTC
>.|.|TRBJ2-6|TRBV5-1
CASSFRVSGANVLTF
TGCGCCAGCAGCTTCAGGGTGTCTGGGGCCAACGTCCTGACTTTC
>TRBD1|.|TRBJ1-4|TRBV12-5
CASGIQTGREKLFF
TGTGCTAGTGGAATCCAGACAGGGAGAGAAAAACTGTTTTTT
>TRBD2|.|TRBJ2-2|TRBV4-1
CASSQTKGLAGPGNTGELFF
TGCGCCAGCAGCCAAACCAAAGGACTAGCGGGACCCGGGAACACCGGGGAGCTGTTTTTT
>.|.|TRBJ1-3|TRBV7-9
CASSSERGSSGNTIYF
TGTGCCAGCAGCTCGGAAAGGGGCAGCTCTGGAAACACCATATATTTT
>TRBD2|.|TRBJ2-5|TRBV27
CASRRNRGGTETQYF
TGTGCCAGTCGTCGAAACCGGGGGGGCACGGAGACCCAGTACTTC
>.|.|TRBJ1-3|TRBV11-2
CASSLVYSSGNTIYF
TGTGCCAGCAGCTTAGTGTACAGCTCTGGAAACACCATATATTTT
>TRBD1|few|TRBJ1-2|TRBV7-9
CASSTDRGRYGYTF
TGTGCCAGCAGCACTGACAGGGGGAGGTATGGCTACACCTTC
>TRBD1|few|TRBJ2-7|TRBV6-1
CASSEGVGQPNF
TGTGCCAGCAGTGAAGGGGTGGGACAGCCGAACTTC
>.|.|TRBJ1-5|TRBV30
CAWNPSGAPNQPQHF
TGTGCCTGGAATCCTTCGGGAGCCCCCAATCAGCCCCAGCATTTT
>TRBD1|.|TRBJ1-2|TRBV11-1
CASSRGTGVGYTF
TGTGCCAGCAGCCGAGGCACAGGGGTTGGCTACACCTTC
>.|.|TRBJ2-5|TRBV7-2
CASSRAQGETQYF
TGTGCCAGCTCCAGGGCTCAGGGGGAGACCCAGTACTTC
>.|.|TRBJ1-1|TRBV28
CASRTGHRNTEAFF
TGTGCCAGCAGAACGGGACACCGGAACACTGAAGCTTTCTTT
>.|.|TRBJ2-1|TRBV2
CASNVEGGGNEQFF
TGTGCCAGCAACGTCGAGGGGGGGGGCAATGAGCAGTTCTTC
>TRBD1|.|TRBJ2-1|TRBV30
CAWRGTGILNEQFF
TGTGCCTGGAGGGGGACAGGGATTCTGAATGAGCAGTTCTTC
>TRBD2|.|TRBJ2-5|TRBV6-6
CASSRLRTSGGLETQYF
TGTGCCAGCAGTCGCCTTCGGACTAGCGGGGGGCTAGAGACCCAGTACTTC
>.|.|TRBJ1-1|TRBV6-5
CASSYRPGESNTEAFF
TGTGCCAGCAGTTACCGACCAGGGGAGAGTAACACTGAAGCTTTCTTT
>.|.|TRBJ1-5|TRBV2
CASSESAGKSNQPQHF
TGTGCCAGCAGTGAATCGGCGGGGAAAAGCAATCAGCCCCAGCATTTT
>TRBD2|once|TRBJ2-3|TRBV5-1
CASSLHGGGTDTQYF
TGCGCCAGCAGCTTGCATGGGGGAGGGACAGATACGCAGTATTTT
>TRBD1|.|TRBJ1-2|TRBV11-2
CASSLDGTEQFYGYTF
TGTGCCAGCAGCTTAGATGGGACAGAGCAATTCTATGGCTACACCTTC
>.|.|TRBJ2-2|TRBV2
CASRGETGELFF
TGTGCCAGCAGGGGAGAAACCGGGGAGCTGTTTTTT
>.|.|TRBJ1-3|TRBV5-5
CASRYTGMAGNTIYF
TGTGCCAGCAGGTATACAGGGATGGCTGGAAACACCATATATTTT
>TRBD1|.|TRBJ1-2|TRBV19
CASSILGTVANYGYTF
TGTGCCAGTAGTATACTTGGGACAGTAGCTAACTATGGCTACACCTTC
>TRBD2|few|TRBJ2-7|TRBV7-8
CASSKKTSGSYEQYF
TGTGCCAGCAGCAAAAAGACTAGCGGTTCGTACGAGCAGTACTTC
>TRBD2|.|TRBJ2-3|TRBV12-5
CASGPEGSGRPITDTQYF
TGTGCTAGTGGTCCCGAGGGTAGCGGGAGACCCATCACAGATACGCAGTATTTT